This T cell receptor (beta chain) was sequenced in a study of molecular identifiers for immune sequencing clone quantification. With 4 bases clipped from V and 5 bases from J, the junction kept 6 bases outside the gene matches. Per the germline V gene, CDR1 is KGHDR and CDR2 is SFDVKD. This CDR3 is 15 amino acids long. TCRdb used MiXCR to reprocess the PCR reads, holding one entry per CDR3 protein. The table includes around 70,000 distinct CDR3 sequences, less than 20% detected once. This clonotype showed up many times. The chain is built from TRBV24-1 and TRBJ2-5, with 10 nucleotides matching TRBD2. The sequenced sample was naive CD8+ T cells from blood, with Jurkat cell RNA spiked in. Regarding subset: FACS-sorted CD8+CD4-CCR7+CD45RA+ naive T cells. The TCR was taken from a human donor in good health. Some libraries in this study had Jurkat cell RNA spiked in. The CDR3 region is CATSEPLAGDETQYF. The CDR3 coding sequence is TGTGCCACCAGTGAACCGCTAGCGGGAGACGAGACCCAGTACTTC.